Described below is a single T cell receptor beta chain sequence and its context. This clone was observed a single time. No cognate antigen has been identified for it. Base-call qualities are not available, and no considerably larger clone is one nucleotide away. The entry originates in a study of blood T cell repertoires in COVID-19 (dated by TCRdb to the early 2020s). Describing the broader study: The collaborator samples originated in the United States, Italy and Spain and spanned the acute and convalescent phases of COVID-19. The prospective study material was composed of cDNA or gDNA derived from T cells, B-cell-depleted T cells, or PBMCs. Subjects who had been exposed to COVID-19, were actively infected with it, or had recovered from it provided the deeply sampled blood TCRbeta repertoires that made up the dataset. The repertoires were made available in a free public database intended to serve as a resource for research on the immune response to SARS-CoV-2. The samples were drawn from two sources: the first 160 participants of the ongoing ImmuneRACE study, and 1,200 or so subjects contributed by 6 global collaborators. Sample metadata almost always included a de-identified subject ID, COVID-19 status, age in years and sex. Where HLA class I and class II types were available, the types were taken from metadata supplied by the sample provider, not from assay-based typing.

One collaborating source in Seattle enrolled patients while the patients were actively infected and followed the patients over time throughout the course of disease. Collaborating institutions collected whole blood in K2EDTA tubes following their own protocols. For TCRbeta analysis, collaborators shipped samples as frozen whole blood, isolated PBMCs, or DNA extracted from either of those sample types. The study at large found these results: The amount of clinical and demographic metadata varied by source and participant and was provided uncurated.

The junction shows trimming of 6 bases on V and 6 bases on J, and the gene matches do not reach 4 bases of it. The CDR3 goes from the cysteine to the phenylalanine over 15 residues. CDR3 DNA is the only sequence kept; it has 45 bases, read in frame from the first base. The germline V gene gives CDR1 as SNHLY and CDR2 as FYNNEI. TCRbeta CDR3 regions were amplified from genomic DNA by means of the immunoSEQ Assay, a bias-controlled multiplex PCR. In the original analysis: Nucleated cell counts per sample were estimated from amplification of reference gene primers within the assay. To quantify the absolute abundance of each unique TCRbeta CDR3 rearrangement, sequence reads were collapsed and filtered. For each sample, productive Simpson clonality was calculated by taking the square root of Simpson's diversity index across productive rearrangements. Sourced from immuneACCESS, this table was stored by TCRdb with only in-frame sequences that have V and J called. A share of the clones is absent; for the studies checked, an unresolved V gene accounts for under half, and the remainder has no known explanation. D and trimming were read from the DNA, whereas the V and J calls and clone size are those reported in that table. This sample gives roughly 84,000 clones in total; under 80% of them show up just once. The ten biggest clones cover about a third of the sample.

This TCR was recovered from a man aged 60 to 69 with COVID-19, enrolled during active disease. The chain couples TRBV2 to TRBJ2-2; the central 13 bases match TRBD2. The specimen was peripheral blood. The sequenced DNA is TGTGCCAGCAGGAAACTAGCGGGAGGGCCCGGGGAGCTGTTTTTT. This is translated as CASRKLAGGPGELFF. Supplemented by the reference TRBV2 and TRBJ2-2 proteins around the CDR3, the complete variable domain is EPEVTQTPSHQVTQMGQEVILRCVPISNHLYFYWYRQILGQKVEFLVSFYNNEISEKSEIFDDQFSVERPDGSNFTLKIRSTKLEDSAMYFCASRKLAGGPGELFFGEGSRLTVL.